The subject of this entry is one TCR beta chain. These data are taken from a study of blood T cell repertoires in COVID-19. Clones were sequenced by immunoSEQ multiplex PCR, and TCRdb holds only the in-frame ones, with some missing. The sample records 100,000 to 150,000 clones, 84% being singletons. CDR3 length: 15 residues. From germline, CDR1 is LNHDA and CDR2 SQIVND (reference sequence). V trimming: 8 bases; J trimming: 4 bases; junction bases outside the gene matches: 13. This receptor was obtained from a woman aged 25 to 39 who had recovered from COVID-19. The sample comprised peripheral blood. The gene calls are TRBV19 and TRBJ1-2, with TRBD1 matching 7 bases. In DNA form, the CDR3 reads TGTGCCAGTCACACCCCGCAACAGGGGACCTATGGCTACACCTTC. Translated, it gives CASHTPQQGTYGYTF.